These 3 T cell receptor beta chains were sequenced from one sample in a study of T-cell memory formation after mild COVID-19. TCRdb fed the 5' RACE reads into MiXCR, producing one record per CDR3 protein. The table has about 110,000 distinct CDR3 sequences, 15% to 20% seen once. The sample consisted of PBMCs or a T cell subset sorted from them (not recorded which). Receptors originate from a man in his late teens or twenties who had mild COVID-19 (a few samples of this study predate the infection). Cell type and time point are not known.

This clonotype was recorded at least ten times. The CDR3 loop reads CASSFPPGVSTDTQYF. The CDR3, as DNA: TGTGCCAGCAGCTTCCCGCCGGGGGTAAGCACAGATACGCAGTATTTT. This sequence joins TRBV7-2 and TRBJ2-3; a weak D match, TRBD2 (6 bases). The germline gives CDR1 SGHTA, CDR2 FQGNSA. The CDR3 consists of 16 residues. The V end was cut by 3 bases, the J end by 0 bases, with 13 bases between.

The J gene is TRBJ2-1, the V gene TRBV6-1, with TRBD2 matching 11 bases. J gave up 10 bases and V 6 bases, and 8 bases lay outside the gene matches. Germline V gene lookup returns CDR1 MNHNS and CDR2 SASEGT. The CDR3 has 14 amino acids. CDR3 sequence: CASRIAGGPWEQFF. The DNA of the CDR3 is TGTGCCAGCAGGATAGCGGGGGGGCCTTGGGAGCAGTTCTTC.

This clonotype was seen more than once but under ten times. The rearrangement uses TRBV7-2 and TRBJ1-4; 7 nucleotides align to TRBD1. This CDR3 contains 15 residues. The trim removed 3 bases at V and 6 bases at J, leaving 7 bases unmatched. CDR1 SGHTA and CDR2 FQGNSA come from the germline V gene. This chain's CDR3 is CASSLVRGNYEKLFF. CDR3 nucleotides: TGTGCCAGCAGCTTGGTCAGGGGGAATTATGAAAAACTGTTTTTT.